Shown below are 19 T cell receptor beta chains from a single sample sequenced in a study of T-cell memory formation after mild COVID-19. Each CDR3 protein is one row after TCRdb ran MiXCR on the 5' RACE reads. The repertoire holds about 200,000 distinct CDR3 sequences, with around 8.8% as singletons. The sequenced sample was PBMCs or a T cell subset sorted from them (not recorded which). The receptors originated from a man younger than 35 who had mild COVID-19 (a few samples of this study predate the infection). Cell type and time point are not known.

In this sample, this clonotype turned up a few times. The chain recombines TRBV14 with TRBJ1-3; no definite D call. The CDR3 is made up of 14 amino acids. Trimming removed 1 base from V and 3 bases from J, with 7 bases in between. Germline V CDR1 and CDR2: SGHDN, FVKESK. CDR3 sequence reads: CASSQGDFGNTIYF. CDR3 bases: TGTGCCAGCAGCCAAGGGGATTTTGGAAACACCATATATTTT.

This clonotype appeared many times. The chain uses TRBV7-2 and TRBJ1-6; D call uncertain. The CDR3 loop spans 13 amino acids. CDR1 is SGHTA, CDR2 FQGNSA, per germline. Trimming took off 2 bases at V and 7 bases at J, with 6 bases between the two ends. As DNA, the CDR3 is TGTGCCAGCAGCTTAAGGCGCAATTCACCCCTCCACTTT. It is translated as CASSLRRNSPLHF.

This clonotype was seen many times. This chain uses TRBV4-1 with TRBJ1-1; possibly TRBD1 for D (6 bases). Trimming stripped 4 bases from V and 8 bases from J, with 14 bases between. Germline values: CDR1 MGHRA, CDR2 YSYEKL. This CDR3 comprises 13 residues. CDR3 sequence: CASSPWGQGEAFF. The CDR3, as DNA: TGCGCCAGCAGCCCCTGGGGGCAGGGAGAAGCTTTCTTT.

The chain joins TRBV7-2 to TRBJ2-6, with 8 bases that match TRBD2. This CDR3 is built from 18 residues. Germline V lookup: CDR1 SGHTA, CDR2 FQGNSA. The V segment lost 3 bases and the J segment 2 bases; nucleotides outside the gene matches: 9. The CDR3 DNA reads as TGTGCCAGCAGCTTGCGGGGGGACATCAGAGCTGGGGCCAACGTCCTGACTTTC. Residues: CASSLRGDIRAGANVLTF.

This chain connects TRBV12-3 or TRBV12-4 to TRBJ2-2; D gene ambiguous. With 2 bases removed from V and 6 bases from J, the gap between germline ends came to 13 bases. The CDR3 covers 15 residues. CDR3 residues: CASSLNSRWPGELFF. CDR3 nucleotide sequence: TGTGCCAGCAGTTTAAACTCTAGATGGCCCGGGGAGCTGTTTTTT.

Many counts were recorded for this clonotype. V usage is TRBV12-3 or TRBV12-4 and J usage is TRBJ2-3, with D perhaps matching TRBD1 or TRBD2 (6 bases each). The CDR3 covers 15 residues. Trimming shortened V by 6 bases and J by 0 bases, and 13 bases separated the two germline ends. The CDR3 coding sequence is TGTGCCAGCAGGCCCCAGGGGACTAGCACAGATACGCAGTATTTT. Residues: CASRPQGTSTDTQYF.

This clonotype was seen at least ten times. CDR3 amino acids: CASSLVVAEAFF. The CDR3, as DNA: TGTGCCAGCAGCTTAGTGGTGGCTGAAGCTTTCTTT. The chain links TRBV7-9 to TRBJ1-1; D call uncertain. Germline CDR1 and CDR2: SEHNR and FQNEAQ (reference sequence). The CDR3 is 12 amino acids. Trimming pared 1 base from V and 6 bases from J, leaving 6 bases between.

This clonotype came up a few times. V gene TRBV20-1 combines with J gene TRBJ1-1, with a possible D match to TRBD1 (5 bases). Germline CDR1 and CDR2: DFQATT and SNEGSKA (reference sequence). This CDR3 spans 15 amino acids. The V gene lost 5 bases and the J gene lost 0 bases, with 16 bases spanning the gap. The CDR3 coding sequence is TGCAGTGCTGCACGTGGCGGGGCTATGAACACTGAAGCTTTCTTT. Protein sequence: CSAARGGAMNTEAFF.

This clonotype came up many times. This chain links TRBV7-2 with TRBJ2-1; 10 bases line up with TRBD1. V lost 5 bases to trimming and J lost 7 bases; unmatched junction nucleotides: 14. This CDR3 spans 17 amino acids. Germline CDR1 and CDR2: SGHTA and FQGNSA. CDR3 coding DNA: TGTGCCAGCAGCCGCTGGGGAAGACAGGGGGCAGGGAATGAGCAGTTCTTC. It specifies CASSRWGRQGAGNEQFF.

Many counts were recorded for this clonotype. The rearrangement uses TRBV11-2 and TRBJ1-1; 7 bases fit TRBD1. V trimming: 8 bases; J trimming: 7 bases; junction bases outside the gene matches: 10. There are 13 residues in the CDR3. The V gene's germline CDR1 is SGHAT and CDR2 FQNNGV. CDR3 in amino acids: CASGFTRDSEAFF. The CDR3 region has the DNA TGTGCCAGCGGATTCACGCGGGACAGTGAAGCTTTCTTT.

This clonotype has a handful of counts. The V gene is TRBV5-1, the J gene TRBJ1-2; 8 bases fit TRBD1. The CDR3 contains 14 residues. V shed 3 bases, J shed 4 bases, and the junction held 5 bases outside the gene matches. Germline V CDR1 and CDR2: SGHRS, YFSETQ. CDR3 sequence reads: CASSSTGEGYGYTF. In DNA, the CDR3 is TGCGCCAGCAGCTCGACAGGGGAGGGCTATGGCTACACCTTC.

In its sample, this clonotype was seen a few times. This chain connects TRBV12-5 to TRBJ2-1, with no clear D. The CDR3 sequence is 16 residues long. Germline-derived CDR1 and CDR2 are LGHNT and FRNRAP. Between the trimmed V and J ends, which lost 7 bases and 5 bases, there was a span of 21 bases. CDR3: CASAPGSHLLDNEQFF. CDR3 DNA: TGTGCTAGTGCCCCCGGCAGCCACCTTCTCGACAATGAGCAGTTCTTC.

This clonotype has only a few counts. The DNA of the CDR3 is TGCGCCAGCAGCTTGATCGCCAGCCAAGAGACCCAGTACTTC. It specifies CASSLIASQETQYF. The chain employs TRBV5-1 and TRBJ2-5; D is undetermined. V lost 1 base to trimming and J lost 1 base, with 8 bases between them. The CDR3 loop spans 14 amino acids. CDR1 is SGHRS, CDR2 YFSETQ, per germline.

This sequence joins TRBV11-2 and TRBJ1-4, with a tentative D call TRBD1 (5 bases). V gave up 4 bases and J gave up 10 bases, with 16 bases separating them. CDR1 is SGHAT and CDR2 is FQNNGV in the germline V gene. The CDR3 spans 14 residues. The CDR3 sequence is CASSSQGPTGKLFF. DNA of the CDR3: TGTGCCAGCAGCTCCCAGGGACCGACCGGAAAACTGTTTTTT. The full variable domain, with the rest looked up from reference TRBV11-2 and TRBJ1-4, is EAGVAQSPRYKIIEKRQSVAFWCNPISGHATLYWYQQILGQGPKLLIQFQNNGVVDDSQLPKDRFSAERLKGVDSTLKIQPAKLEDSAVYLCASSSQGPTGKLFFGSGTQLSVL.

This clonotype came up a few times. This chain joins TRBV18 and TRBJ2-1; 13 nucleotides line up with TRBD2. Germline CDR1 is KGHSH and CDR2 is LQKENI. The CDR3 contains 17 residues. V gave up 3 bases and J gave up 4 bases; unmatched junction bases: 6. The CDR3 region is CASSPPTSGGQYNEQFF. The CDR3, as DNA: TGTGCCAGCTCACCGCCGACTAGCGGGGGGCAATACAATGAGCAGTTCTTC.

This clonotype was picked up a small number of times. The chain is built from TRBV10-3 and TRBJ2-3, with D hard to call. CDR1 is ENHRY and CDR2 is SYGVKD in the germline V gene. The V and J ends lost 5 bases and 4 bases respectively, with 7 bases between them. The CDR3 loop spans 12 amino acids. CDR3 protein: CAISIDADTQYF. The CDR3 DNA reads TGTGCCATCAGTATCGACGCAGATACGCAGTATTTT.

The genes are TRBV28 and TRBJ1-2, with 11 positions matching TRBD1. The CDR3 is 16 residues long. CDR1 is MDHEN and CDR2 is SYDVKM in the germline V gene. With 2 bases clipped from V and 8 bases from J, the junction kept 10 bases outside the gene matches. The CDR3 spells CASSLILGQGVGGYTF. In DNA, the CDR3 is TGTGCCAGCAGTTTAATATTGGGACAGGGGGTTGGAGGCTACACCTTC.

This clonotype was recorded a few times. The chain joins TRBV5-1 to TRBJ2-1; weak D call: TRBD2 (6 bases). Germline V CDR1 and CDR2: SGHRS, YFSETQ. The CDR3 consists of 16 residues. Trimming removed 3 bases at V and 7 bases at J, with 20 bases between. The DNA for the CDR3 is TGCGCCAGCAGCTCCCTCCCCGGGGCGGGGAGGAATGAGCAGTTCTTC. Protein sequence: CASSSLPGAGRNEQFF.

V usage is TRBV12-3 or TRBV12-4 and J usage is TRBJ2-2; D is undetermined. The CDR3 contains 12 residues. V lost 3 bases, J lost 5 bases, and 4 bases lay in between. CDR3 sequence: CASSFETGELFF. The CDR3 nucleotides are TGTGCCAGCAGTTTTGAGACCGGGGAGCTGTTTTTT.